The sequence of this TCR beta chain was determined in a study of T cell responses to AZD1222 COVID-19 vaccine. Study-level findings and limits: Donors skewed white British and female; clonal diversity was possibly underestimated. Dominant CD4 TCR responses targeted spike regions 160-218 and 743-854. The number of AZD1222 recipients seropositive at baseline was only six.

Here immunoSEQ multiplex PCR was the method, and the copy in TCRdb shows in-frame clones only, minus some. The sample has roughly 110,000 clones; about 87% are singletons. V lost 6 bases to trimming and J lost 3 bases, with 20 bases between them. Germline CDR1 MDHEN, CDR2 SYDVKM. The CDR3 loop spans 17 amino acids. A few counts support this clone. The antigen is unknown. The sample here was peripheral blood, taken 28 days after the second AZD1222 dose. The rearrangement links TRBV28 to TRBJ2-2; D is undetermined. The TCR originated in an adult who received the AZD1222 COVID-19 vaccine. CDR3 in amino acids: CASRSDLTSRDTGELFF. In nucleotides, the CDR3 is TGTGCCAGCAGATCAGACTTGACATCCCGTGACACCGGGGAGCTGTTTTTT. Variable domain in full (rest from reference TRBV28 and TRBJ2-2): DVKVTQSSRYLVKRTGEKVFLECVQDMDHENMFWYRQDPGLGLRLIYFSYDVKMKEKGDIPEGYSVSREKKERFSLILESASTNQTSMYLCASRSDLTSRDTGELFFGEGSRLTVL.